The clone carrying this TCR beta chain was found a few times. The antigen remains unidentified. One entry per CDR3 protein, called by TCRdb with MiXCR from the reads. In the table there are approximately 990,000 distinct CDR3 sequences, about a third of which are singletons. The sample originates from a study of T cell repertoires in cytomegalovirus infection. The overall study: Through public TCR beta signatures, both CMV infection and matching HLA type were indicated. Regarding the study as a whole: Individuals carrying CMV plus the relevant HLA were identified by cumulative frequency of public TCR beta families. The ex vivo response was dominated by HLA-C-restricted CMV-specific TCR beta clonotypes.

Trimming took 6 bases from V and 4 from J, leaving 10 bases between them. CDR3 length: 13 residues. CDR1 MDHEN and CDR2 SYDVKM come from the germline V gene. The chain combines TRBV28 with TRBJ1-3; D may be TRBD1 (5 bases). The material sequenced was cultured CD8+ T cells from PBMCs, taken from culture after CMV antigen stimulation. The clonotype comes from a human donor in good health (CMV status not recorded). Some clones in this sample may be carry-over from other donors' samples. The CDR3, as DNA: TGTGCCAGCAGCCCGGGGGGAGGAAACACCATATATTTT. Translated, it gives CASSPGGGNTIYF.